What follows describes a single T cell receptor (beta chain). This entry is derived from a study of blood T cell repertoires in COVID-19. Across the study: Sources were T cells, B-cell-depleted T cells, or PBMCs; the material itself was cDNA or gDNA.

Trimming removed 8 bases from V and 5 bases from J, with 15 bases in between. Germline loops: CDR1 MNHNY, CDR2 SVGAGI (reference sequence). The CDR3 contains 13 residues. Libraries were prepared by immunoSEQ multiplex PCR; TCRdb keeps only in-frame clonotypes and omits some of them. The sample contains roughly 68,000 clones, roughly 83% of which appear only once. The J gene is TRBJ1-2, the V gene TRBV6-6; a weak D match, TRBD1 (6 bases). The specimen was peripheral blood. The origin of this receptor is a woman of 80 years or more with acute or convalescent COVID-19. The chain's CDR3 is CASEQGSRYGYTF. The CDR3, as DNA: TGTGCCAGCGAACAGGGATCCCGGTATGGCTACACCTTC.